These T cell receptor beta chains were read from a single sample in a study of patients and donors after allogeneic stem cell transplantation. TCRdb itself ran the RT-PCR reads through MiXCR, one entry per CDR3 protein. The repertoire includes 920,000 or so distinct CDR3 sequences, around 17% of them detected once, and 5% to 6.5% sits in the top ten. The source material was blood, either unsorted or a sorted T cell fraction (not recorded which). These receptors originate from a human donor who was either an allogeneic HSCT recipient or a stem cell or donor lymphocyte infusion donor (not recorded which). It is not recorded whose cells these are; they may come from a transplant donor. CDR3s include the opening cysteine and the closing phenylalanine or tryptophan. A D gene is named only where the DNA matches it firmly. Part of the rows lack a size; the others show once, few, many or a class for expanded clones.

DNA: TGCAGTGCTAAATCACTAGCGGGAGGGTACAATGAGCAGTTCTTC
CDR3: CSAKSLAGGYNEQFF
J: TRBJ2-1
D: TRBD2
size: few
V: TRBV20-1

DNA: TGTGCCAGCAGCTCCCGGACTAGCGGGGGGGCAGATACGCAGTATTTT
CDR3: CASSSRTSGGADTQYF
J: TRBJ2-3
D: TRBD2
size: -
V: TRBV11-2

DNA: TGTGCCACCAGCAGGGAACGGCCAAGGGATGCTTCACCCCTCCACTTT
CDR3: CATSRERPRDASPLHF
J: TRBJ1-6
D: -
size: many
V: TRBV15

DNA: TGTGCCAGCTCTCAACGCAGCGGGGGAGCTCCAGGAGAGACCCAGTACTTC
CDR3: CASSQRSGGAPGETQYF
J: TRBJ2-5
D: TRBD2
size: -
V: TRBV18

DNA: TGTGCCAGCAGCCCCGGGGATGCGAGGTCACCCCTCCACTTT
CDR3: CASSPGDARSPLHF
J: TRBJ1-6
D: -
size: -
V: TRBV7-3

DNA: TGCGCCAGCAGCTTGGCCGGCACTAGTGGGAAAAACATTCAGTACTTC
CDR3: CASSLAGTSGKNIQYF
J: TRBJ2-4
D: -
size: many
V: TRBV5-1

DNA: TGTGCCATCAGTGAGGGGGACAGTATGAACACTGAAGCTTTCTTT
CDR3: CAISEGDSMNTEAFF
J: TRBJ1-1
D: TRBD1
size: few
V: TRBV10-3

DNA: TGTGCCAGCTCACCACATACCACCGGGGAGCTGTTTTTT
CDR3: CASSPHTTGELFF
J: TRBJ2-2
D: -
size: -
V: TRBV18

DNA: TGTGCCAGCAGCTTAGCACAGGGGGGGGGGACCCAGTACTTC
CDR3: CASSLAQGGGTQYF
J: TRBJ2-5
D: -
size: -
V: TRBV11-2

DNA: TGTGCCAGCAGTTACCGCCGTTCGGGGGGTTCCTACGAGCAGTACTTC
CDR3: CASSYRRSGGSYEQYF
J: TRBJ2-7
D: TRBD2
size: -
V: TRBV6-2/TRBV6-3

DNA: TGTGCCAGCAGCAAATCGGCGGGCGGGCTGGACTATGGCTACACCTTC
CDR3: CASSKSAGGLDYGYTF
J: TRBJ1-2
D: -
size: -
V: TRBV5-5

DNA: TGTGCCAGCAGCTTTGTCCCGGGACTAGCGGGCACAGATACGCAGTATTTT
CDR3: CASSFVPGLAGTDTQYF
J: TRBJ2-3
D: TRBD2
size: -
V: TRBV7-8

DNA: TGTGCCTGGAGCCCGGGACTTCGCTATGGCTACACCTTC
CDR3: CAWSPGLRYGYTF
J: TRBJ1-2
D: -
size: few
V: TRBV30

DNA: TGTGCCAGCAGCGACAGACAGGGGGAAGAGACCCAGTACTTC
CDR3: CASSDRQGEETQYF
J: TRBJ2-5
D: TRBD1
size: few
V: TRBV6-2/TRBV6-3